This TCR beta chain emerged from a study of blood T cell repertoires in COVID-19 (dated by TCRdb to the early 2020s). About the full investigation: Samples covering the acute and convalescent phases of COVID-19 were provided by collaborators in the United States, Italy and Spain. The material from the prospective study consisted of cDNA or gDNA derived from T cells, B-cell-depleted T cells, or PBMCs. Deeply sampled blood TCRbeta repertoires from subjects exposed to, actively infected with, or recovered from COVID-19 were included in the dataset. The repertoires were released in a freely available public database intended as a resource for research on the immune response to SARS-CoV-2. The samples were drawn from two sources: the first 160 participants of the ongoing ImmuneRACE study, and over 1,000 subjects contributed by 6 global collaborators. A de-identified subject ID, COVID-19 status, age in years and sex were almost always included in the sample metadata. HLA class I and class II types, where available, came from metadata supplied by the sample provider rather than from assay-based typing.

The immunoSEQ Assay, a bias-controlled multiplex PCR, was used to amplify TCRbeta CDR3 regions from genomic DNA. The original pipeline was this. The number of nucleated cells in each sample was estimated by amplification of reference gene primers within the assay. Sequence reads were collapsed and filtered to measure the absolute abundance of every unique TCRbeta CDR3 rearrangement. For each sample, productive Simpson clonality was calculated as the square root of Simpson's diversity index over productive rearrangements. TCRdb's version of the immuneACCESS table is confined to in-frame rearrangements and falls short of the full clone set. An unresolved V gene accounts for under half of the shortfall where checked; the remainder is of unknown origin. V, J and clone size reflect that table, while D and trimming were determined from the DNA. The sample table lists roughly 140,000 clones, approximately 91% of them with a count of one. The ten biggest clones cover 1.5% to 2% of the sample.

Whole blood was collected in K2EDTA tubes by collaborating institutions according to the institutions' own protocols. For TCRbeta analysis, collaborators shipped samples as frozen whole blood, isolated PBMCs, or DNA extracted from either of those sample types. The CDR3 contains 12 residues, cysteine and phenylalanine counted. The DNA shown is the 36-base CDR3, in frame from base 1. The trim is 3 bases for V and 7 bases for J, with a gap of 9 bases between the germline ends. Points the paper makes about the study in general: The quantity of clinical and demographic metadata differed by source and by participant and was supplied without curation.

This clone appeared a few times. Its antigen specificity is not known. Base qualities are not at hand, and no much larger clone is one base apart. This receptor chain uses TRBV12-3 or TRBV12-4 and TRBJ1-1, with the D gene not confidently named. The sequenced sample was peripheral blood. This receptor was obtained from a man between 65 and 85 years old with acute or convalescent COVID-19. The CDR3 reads CASSFGYSEAFF. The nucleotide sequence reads TGTGCCAGCAGTTTCGGTTACAGTGAAGCTTTCTTT.